This T cell receptor beta chain was identified during a study of T cell repertoires and HLA-DP antigens. Study context: Pre-culture CD4+ samples used roughly 1,200 ng DNA versus approximately 0.2 ug for CD137+CD4+ sorts.

The protocol was immunoSEQ multiplex PCR, while the TCRdb copy is restricted to in-frame clones and leaves out a portion. The data contain about 89,000 clones, roughly 86% of them singletons. Notes on this clone: Its antigen is not known.

Study observations and caveats: Naive and memory CD4+ cells were analysed together, not apart. Pre-culture clonality, approximately 0.037, was far below sorted CD137+ clonality of 0.35 to 0.45.

Germline CDR1 SNHLY, CDR2 FYNNEI. The junction had 4 bases not matched to a gene; V was cut back by 11 bases and J by 0 bases. The CDR3 sequence is 13 residues long. This rearrangement joins TRBV2 to TRBJ2-7; 10 nucleotides align to TRBD2. The sample consisted of CD4+ T cells from PBMCs. This clonotype originated in a man in his fifties or sixties in good health and CMV-seronegative. CDR3 amino acids: CAGGLADSYEQYF. The DNA of the CDR3 is TGTGCCGGAGGACTAGCGGACTCCTACGAGCAGTACTTC.